This T cell receptor (beta chain) is from a study of patients and donors after allogeneic stem cell transplantation. In this sample, this clonotype turned up a few times. CDR3 size: 13 residues. Germline V gene lookup returns CDR1 DFQATT and CDR2 SNEGSKA (reference sequence). The V end lost 2 bases, the J end lost 6 bases, and 11 bases lay between the germline ends. One entry per CDR3 protein, called by TCRdb with MiXCR from the RT-PCR reads. This sample yields about 400,000 distinct CDR3 sequences, of which 16% are seen a single time; 6.5% to 7.5% belongs to the top ten. The V call is TRBV20-1, the J call TRBJ1-5; maybe TRBD1 (6 bases). Sequencing input: blood, either unsorted or a sorted T cell fraction (not recorded which). The sequence was collected from a human donor who was either an allogeneic HSCT recipient or a stem cell or donor lymphocyte infusion donor (not recorded which). It is not recorded whose cells these are; they may come from a transplant donor. The CDR3 nucleotides are TGCAGTGCTAGACAGGGGCTCGGTCAGCCCCAGCATTTT. Translation: CSARQGLGQPQHF.